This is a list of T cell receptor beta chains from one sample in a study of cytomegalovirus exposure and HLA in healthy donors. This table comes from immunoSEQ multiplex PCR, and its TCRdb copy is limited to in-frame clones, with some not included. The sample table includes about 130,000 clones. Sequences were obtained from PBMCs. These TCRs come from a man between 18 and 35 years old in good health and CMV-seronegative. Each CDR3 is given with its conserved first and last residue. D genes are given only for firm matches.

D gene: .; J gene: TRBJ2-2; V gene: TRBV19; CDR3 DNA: TGTGCCAGTACCCTTTCGGGAGGGACAGGGTACACCGGGGAGCTGTTTTTT; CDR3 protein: CASTLSGGTGYTGELFF
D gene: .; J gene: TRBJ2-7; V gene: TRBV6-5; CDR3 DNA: TGTGCCAGCAGTACAGGCTCCTACGAGCAGTACTTC; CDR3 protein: CASSTGSYEQYF
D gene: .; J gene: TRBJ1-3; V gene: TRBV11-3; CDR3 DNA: TGTGCCAGCAGCTCCTTCGTAGGGGCGCGAGGAAACACCATATATTTT; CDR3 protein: CASSSFVGARGNTIYF
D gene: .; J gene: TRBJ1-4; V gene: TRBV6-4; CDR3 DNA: TGTGCCAGCAGTCTCCACAGGAATAATGAAAAACTGTTTTTT; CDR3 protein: CASSLHRNNEKLFF
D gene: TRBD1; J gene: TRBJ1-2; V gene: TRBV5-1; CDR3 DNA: TGCGCCAGCAGCTCAGGGGGCGTAAATGGCTACACCTTC; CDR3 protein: CASSSGGVNGYTF
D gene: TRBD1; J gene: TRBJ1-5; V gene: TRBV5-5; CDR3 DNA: TGTGCCAGCAGCTCACTGACAGGGGGAGTTCAGCCCCAGCATTTT; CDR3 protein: CASSSLTGGVQPQHF
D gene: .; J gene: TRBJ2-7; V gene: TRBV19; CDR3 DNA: TGTGCCACATCTCATAGACACGCCACCCCCAGGTCCTACGAGCAGTACTTC; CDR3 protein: CATSHRHATPRSYEQYF
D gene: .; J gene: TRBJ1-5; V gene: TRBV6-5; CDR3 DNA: TGTGCCAGCAGTTACTCGGGGGGAGATCAGCCCCAGCATTTT; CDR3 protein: CASSYSGGDQPQHF
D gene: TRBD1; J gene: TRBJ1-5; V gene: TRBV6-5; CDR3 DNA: TGTGCCAGCAGTCATACCGGGACAGGGAATCAGCCCCAGCATTTT; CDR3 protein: CASSHTGTGNQPQHF
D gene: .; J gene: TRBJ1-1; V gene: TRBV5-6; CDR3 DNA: TGTGCCAGCACCTCACCTTATGAGGGACTCACTGAAGCTTTCTTT; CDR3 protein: CASTSPYEGLTEAFF
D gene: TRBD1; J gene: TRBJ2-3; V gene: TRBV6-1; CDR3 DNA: TGTGCCAGCACCAGACAGGGTGAAAAAGATACGCAGTATTTT; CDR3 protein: CASTRQGEKDTQYF
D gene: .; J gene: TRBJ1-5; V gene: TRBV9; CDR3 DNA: TGTGCCAGCAGCGTAGCCGGGAGTCCCGATCAGCCCCAGCATTTT; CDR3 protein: CASSVAGSPDQPQHF
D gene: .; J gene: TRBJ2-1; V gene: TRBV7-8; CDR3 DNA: TGTGCCAGCAGCTTGCGGTCGCGCGGCTCCTACAATGAGCAGTTCTTC; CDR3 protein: CASSLRSRGSYNEQFF
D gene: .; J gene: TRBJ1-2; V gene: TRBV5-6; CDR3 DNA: TGTGCCAGCAGCTTGGCCCCCCCCCGCTATGGCTACACCTTC; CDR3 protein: CASSLAPPRYGYTF
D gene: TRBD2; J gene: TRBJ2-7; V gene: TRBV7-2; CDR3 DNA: TGTGCCAGCAGCTTAGAGGGGACTAGCGGGAGGTATGAGCAGTACTTC; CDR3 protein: CASSLEGTSGRYEQYF
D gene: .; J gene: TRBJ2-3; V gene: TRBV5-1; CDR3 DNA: TGCGCCAGCAGCTTGGCCAGGATCACAGATACGCAGTATTTT; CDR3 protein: CASSLARITDTQYF
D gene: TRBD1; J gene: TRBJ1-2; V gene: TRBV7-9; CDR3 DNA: TGTGCCAGCAGCCCCAAAGAATACAGGGGAGGTGGCTACACCTTC; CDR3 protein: CASSPKEYRGGGYTF
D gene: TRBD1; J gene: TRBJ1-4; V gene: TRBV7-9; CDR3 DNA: TGTGCCAGCAGCTCGGACAGGGACTCCGCCATGAATGAAAAACTGTTTTTT; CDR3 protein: CASSSDRDSAMNEKLFF
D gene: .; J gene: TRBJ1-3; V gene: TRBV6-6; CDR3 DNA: TGTGCCAGCAGTTACCAGGGGAGTTCTGGAAACACCATATATTTT; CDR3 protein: CASSYQGSSGNTIYF
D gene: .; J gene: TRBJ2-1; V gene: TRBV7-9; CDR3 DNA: TGTGCCAGCAGCCCGGCGACTACAAAGCAGTTCTTC; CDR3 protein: CASSPATTKQFF
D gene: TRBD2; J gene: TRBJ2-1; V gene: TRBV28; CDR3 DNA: TGTGCCAGCAGTCGCCGCCTAGCGGGAGAGTACAATGAGCAGTTCTTC; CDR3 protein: CASSRRLAGEYNEQFF
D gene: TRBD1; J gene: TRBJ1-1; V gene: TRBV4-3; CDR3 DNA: TGCGCCAGCAGCCGCGGACAGGGTGCCCCTGAAGCTTTCTTT; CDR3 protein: CASSRGQGAPEAFF
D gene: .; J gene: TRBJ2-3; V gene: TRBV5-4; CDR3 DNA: TGTGCCAGCAGCCTGACTCCCACAGATACGCAGTATTTT; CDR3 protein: CASSLTPTDTQYF
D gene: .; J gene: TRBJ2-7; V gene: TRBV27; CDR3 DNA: TGTGCCAGCAGTCCATCCAGGGGCTTCTCCTACGAGCAGTACTTC; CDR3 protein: CASSPSRGFSYEQYF
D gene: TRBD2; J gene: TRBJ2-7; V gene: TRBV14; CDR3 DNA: TGTGCCAGCAGCCAAGGACTAGCGGGAATCGAGCAGTACTTC; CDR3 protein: CASSQGLAGIEQYF
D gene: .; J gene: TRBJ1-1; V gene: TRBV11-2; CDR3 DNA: TGTGCCAGCAGCTTAGAACAGTTCACTGAAGCTTTCTTT; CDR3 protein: CASSLEQFTEAFF
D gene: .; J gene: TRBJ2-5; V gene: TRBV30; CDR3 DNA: TGTGCCTGGAGTGTGGAGGGAAGGAAAAGAGAGACCCAGTACTTC; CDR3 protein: CAWSVEGRKRETQYF
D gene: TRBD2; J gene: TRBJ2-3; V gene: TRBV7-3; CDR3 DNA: TGTGCCAGCAGCTCCGGACTAGCACATAGCACAGATACGCAGTATTTT; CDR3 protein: CASSSGLAHSTDTQYF
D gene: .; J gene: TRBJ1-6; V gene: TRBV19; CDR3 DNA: TGTGTCGTAACAGAGTCGGGAAGTTGGGGTAATTCACCCCTCCACTTT; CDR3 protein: CVVTESGSWGNSPLHF
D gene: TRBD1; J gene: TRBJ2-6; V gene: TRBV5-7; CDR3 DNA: TGTGCCAGCAGCCCTGGGACAGGGACGAGAGCTTCTGGGGCCAACGTCCTGACTTTC; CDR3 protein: CASSPGTGTRASGANVLTF
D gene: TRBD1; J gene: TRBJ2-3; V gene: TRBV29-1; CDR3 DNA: TGCAGCGTACCACAGGGGCCAGATACGCAGTATTTT; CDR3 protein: CSVPQGPDTQYF
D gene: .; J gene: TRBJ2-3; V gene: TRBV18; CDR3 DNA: TGTGCCAGCTCACTGAGAGTAGGACGGGACACAGATACGCAGTATTTT; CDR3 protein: CASSLRVGRDTDTQYF
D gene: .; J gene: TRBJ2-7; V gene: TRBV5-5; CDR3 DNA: TGTGCCAGCAGCTCGACCTGGCAGGTTTCCTACGAGCAGTACTTC; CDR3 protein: CASSSTWQVSYEQYF
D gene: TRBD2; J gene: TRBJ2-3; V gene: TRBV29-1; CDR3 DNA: TGCAGCGCCGTTGGGGGGGGAGGGGTGGTATATACGCAGTATTTT; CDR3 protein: CSAVGGGGVVYTQYF
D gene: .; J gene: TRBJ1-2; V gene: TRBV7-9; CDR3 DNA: TGTGCCAGCAGCTTCAGCGATAACTATGGCTACACCTTC; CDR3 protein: CASSFSDNYGYTF
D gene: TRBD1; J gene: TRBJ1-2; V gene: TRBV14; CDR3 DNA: TGTGCCAGCAGCCAATCGGCCGACAGGGACTATGGCTACACCTTC; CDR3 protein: CASSQSADRDYGYTF
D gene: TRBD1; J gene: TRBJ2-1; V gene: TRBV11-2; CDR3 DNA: TGTGCCAGCAGCCGGGTACAGGGGCGGTATGAGCAGTTCTTC; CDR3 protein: CASSRVQGRYEQFF
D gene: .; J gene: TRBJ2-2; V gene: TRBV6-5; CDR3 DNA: TGTGCCAGTGGGACAAACACCGGGGAGCTGTTTTTT; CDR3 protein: CASGTNTGELFF
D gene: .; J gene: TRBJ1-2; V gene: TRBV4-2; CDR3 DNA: TGTGCCAGCAGCCAAGATCCTACCGGGATCCGAAATGGCTACACCTTC; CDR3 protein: CASSQDPTGIRNGYTF
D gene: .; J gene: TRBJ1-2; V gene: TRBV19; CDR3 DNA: TGTGCCAGTAGTATAGGGGGAGAGGGGGATTGGAACTATGGCTACACCTTC; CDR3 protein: CASSIGGEGDWNYGYTF
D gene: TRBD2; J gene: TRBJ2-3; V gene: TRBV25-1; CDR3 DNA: TGTGCCAGCAGTGAAAGTACTAGCGGGAGACAAGATACGCAGTATTTT; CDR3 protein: CASSESTSGRQDTQYF
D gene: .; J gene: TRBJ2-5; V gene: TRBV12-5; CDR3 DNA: TGTGCTAGTGGTTTCCGGGGGGAGACCCAGTACTTC; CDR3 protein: CASGFRGETQYF